The rows below give T cell receptor beta chains drawn from one sample of a study of blood T cell repertoires in COVID-19. The protocol was immunoSEQ multiplex PCR, while the TCRdb copy is restricted to in-frame clones and leaves out a portion. The sample yields about 350,000 clones, about nine tenths seen once. Sequencing was carried out using peripheral blood. All receptors come from a woman in her fifties or sixties with COVID-19, enrolled during active disease. CDR3s leave out the opening cysteine and the closing phenylalanine or tryptophan.

j_call | v_call | cdr3_aa
TRBJ1-2 | TRBV9 | ASSSPPSGRGYT
TRBJ1-5 | TRBV6-5 | ASSYSAVLGNQPQH
TRBJ1-1 | TRBV11-3 | ASSSRDRGEAF
TRBJ2-2 | TRBV9 | ASSVGRVRDTGELF
TRBJ2-1 | TRBV5-6 | ASSLDRQGGQF
TRBJ2-7 | TRBV11-2 | ASSFDRVHEQY
TRBJ2-7 | TRBV6-5 | ASTPVGGGSYEQY
TRBJ1-1 | TRBV12-3/TRBV12-4 | ASSHDRNTEAF
TRBJ1-1 | TRBV19 | ASRAGDRGVNTEAF
TRBJ2-6 | TRBV5-4 | ASSLGGIPGANVLT
TRBJ2-2 | TRBV5-4 | ASSRGQGGHTGELF
TRBJ1-6 | TRBV7-2 | ASSLAPGGNSPLH
TRBJ1-1 | TRBV19 | ASSTPGRGNMNTEAF
TRBJ1-2 | TRBV9 | ASSPDWTVNYGYT
TRBJ2-2 | TRBV7-3 | ASSSLPAIASTGELF